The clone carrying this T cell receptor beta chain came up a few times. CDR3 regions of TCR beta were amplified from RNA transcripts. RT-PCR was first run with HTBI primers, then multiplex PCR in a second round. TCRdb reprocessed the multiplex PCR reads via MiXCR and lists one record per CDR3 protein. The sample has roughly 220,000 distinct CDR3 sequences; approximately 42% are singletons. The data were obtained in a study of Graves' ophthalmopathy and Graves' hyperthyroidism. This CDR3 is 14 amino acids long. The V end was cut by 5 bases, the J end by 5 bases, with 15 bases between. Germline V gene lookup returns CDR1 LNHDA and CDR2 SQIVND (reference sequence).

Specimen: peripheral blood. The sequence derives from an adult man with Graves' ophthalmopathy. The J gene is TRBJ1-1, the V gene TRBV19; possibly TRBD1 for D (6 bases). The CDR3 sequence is CASSWGAGRTEAFF. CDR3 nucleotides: TGTGCCAGTAGTTGGGGGGCGGGGAGGACTGAAGCTTTCTTT.